The present TCR beta chain was sequenced within a study of T cell responses to AZD1222 COVID-19 vaccine. Study-level results: Every sample of the repertoires postdated the peak T cell response. Just a handful of AZD1222 recipients tested seropositive at baseline. The CD4 TCRs associated with vaccination extended across spike and predominated at 160-218 and 743-854.

Repertoires were generated with immunoSEQ multiplex PCR, while TCRdb's copy carries only in-frame clones and drops some. Here the sample spans 110,000 to 150,000 clones, over 90% being singletons. As to this clone: Its specificity is not known.

CDR3 length: 17 amino acids. Germline values: CDR1 LGHNA, CDR2 YNFKEQ. Trimming at V came to 0 bases and at J to 5 bases, leaving 11 bases not matched to a gene. This receptor was obtained from an adult in good health. The chain links TRBV4-2 to TRBJ2-7; 9 bases fit TRBD1. The sample in question was peripheral blood, obtained on day 0 of AZD1222 vaccination. For the CDR3, the DNA is TGTGCCAGCAGCCAAGATGGGATCGGGACAGGGAGGAACGAGCAGTACTTC. Translating it yields CASSQDGIGTGRNEQYF.